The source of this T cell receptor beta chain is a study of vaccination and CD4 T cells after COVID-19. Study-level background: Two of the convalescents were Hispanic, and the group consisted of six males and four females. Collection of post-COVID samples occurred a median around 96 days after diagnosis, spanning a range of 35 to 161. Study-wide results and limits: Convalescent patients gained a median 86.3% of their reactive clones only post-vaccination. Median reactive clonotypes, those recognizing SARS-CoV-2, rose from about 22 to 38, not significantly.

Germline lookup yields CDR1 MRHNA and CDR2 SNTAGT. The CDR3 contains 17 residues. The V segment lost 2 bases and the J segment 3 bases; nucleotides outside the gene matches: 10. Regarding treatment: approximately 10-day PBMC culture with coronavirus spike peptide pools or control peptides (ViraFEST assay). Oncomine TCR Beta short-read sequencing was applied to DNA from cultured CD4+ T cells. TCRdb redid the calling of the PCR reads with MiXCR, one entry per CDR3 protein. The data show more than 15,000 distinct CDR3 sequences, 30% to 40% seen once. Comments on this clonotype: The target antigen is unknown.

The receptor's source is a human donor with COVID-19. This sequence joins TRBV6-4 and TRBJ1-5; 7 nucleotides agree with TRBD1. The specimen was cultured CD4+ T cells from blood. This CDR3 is CASSDIGAGTVNQPQHF. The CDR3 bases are TGTGCCAGCAGTGACATAGGGGCAGGGACAGTCAATCAGCCCCAGCATTTT.